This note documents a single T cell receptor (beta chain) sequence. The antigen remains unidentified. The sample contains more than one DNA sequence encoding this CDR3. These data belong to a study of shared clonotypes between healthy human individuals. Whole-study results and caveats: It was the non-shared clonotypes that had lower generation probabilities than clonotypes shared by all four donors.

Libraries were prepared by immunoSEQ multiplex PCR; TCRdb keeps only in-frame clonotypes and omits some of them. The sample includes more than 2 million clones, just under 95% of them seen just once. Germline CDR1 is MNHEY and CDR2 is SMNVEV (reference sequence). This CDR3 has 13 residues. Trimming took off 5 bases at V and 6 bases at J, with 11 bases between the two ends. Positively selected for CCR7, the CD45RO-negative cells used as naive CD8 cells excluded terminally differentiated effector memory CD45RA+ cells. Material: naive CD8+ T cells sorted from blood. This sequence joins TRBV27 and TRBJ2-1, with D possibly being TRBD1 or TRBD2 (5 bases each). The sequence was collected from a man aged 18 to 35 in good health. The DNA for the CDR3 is TGTGCCAGCAGTCCCGGGACGGTCAATGAGCAGTTCTTC. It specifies CASSPGTVNEQFF.